This entry features one T cell receptor beta chain sequence. This clone has only a few counts. Its antigen is still unknown. No much larger clone exists at a distance of one base, and base qualities are not known. From the cysteine through the phenylalanine, the CDR3 covers 18 amino acids. CDR3 DNA only is kept here, 54 bases in frame from base 1. CDR1 and CDR2 were assigned from the germline V gene as SGHRS and YFSETQ. Trimming removed 2 bases from V and 5 bases from J; the gene matches leave 11 bases unexplained. The data belong to a study of cytomegalovirus exposure and HLA in healthy donors (dated by TCRdb to 2017 to 2019). About the investigation overall: An earlier analysis of 587 of the donors reported about 260 Gb of sequence data and 117 million unique TCR beta sequences obtained from roughly 180 million T cells. An early release that covered fewer than 750 HLA-typed donors contained around 300 gigabases of sequencing data and around 80 million unique TCR sequences. Of the 398 genotyped donors, 81% were placed in the genetic ancestry cluster associated with self-reported Caucasian donors. The study aimed to test whether cataloging public T cell receptors could reveal signatures of past pathogen exposure. The study profiled the T cell repertoires of 550 to 700 subjects by immunosequencing and related them to cytomegalovirus serostatus. A separate validation cohort of 100 to 150 different subjects was used in addition to the 666-subject first cohort. The study combined high-throughput TCR immunosequencing, statistical association of individual TCRs with disease status, and machine learning to predict cytomegalovirus infection status. A later analysis re-examined previously published TCR beta repertoires from 500 to 700 donors and added high-resolution HLA genotyping to investigate patterns of TCR occurrence. In the later analysis, no new phenotypic data were used to find candidate immune exposures; instead, reliance was placed on TCR beta sequences and their occurrence across donors. An earlier analysis of around 640 of the donors used high-throughput TCR beta sequencing to judge whether each TCR beta V gene segment behaved as functional or pseudogenic. Donor age, sex, ethnicity and CMV serostatus were collected together with the repertoire data. Genome-wide SNP genotypes for about 65% of the roughly 670 donors were used in a later genetic analysis, which treated that subset as a discovery cohort. Every discovery cohort repertoire had been produced on one sequencing platform. HLA typing covered class I and class II loci at four-digit resolution. Typing coverage differed by locus: A, B, C, DRB1 and DQB1 were typed in roughly 620-630 donors, DQA1 in approximately 520, DPA1 in approximately 610, and DPB1 in roughly 450. Five DR-DQ haplotypes were treated as single units for association and clustering because of strong linkage in the cohort. On average, about 240,000 unique TCR beta nucleotide sequences were sequenced per donor among some 420 genotyped donors of the cohort, with 15% to 20% of those sequences being non-productive.

What the work shows at the level of the full study, not this receptor alone: In vitro tests confirmed that a few of the cytomegalovirus-associated TCR beta chains recognize cytomegalovirus antigens. Some IMGT-functional V segments, including TRBV6-2 and TRBV6-3, could not be distinguished by the 87-base-pair reads and were therefore excluded. Because some donors lacked HLA typing at each locus, the association tests relied only on the typed subset. Roughly uniform sequencing depth across donors was assumed in presence/absence analyses, although this assumption may not hold. A later genetic analysis reported fewer N-insertions in productive TCRs among donors in an Asian-associated ancestry cluster than the 666-donor mean. According to the authors, the approach could potentially be generalized to other disease states and immunological phenotypes. In a later analysis, several top co-occurrence clusters were reported to appear linked to parvovirus B19, influenza, CMV and Epstein-Barr virus. In a later analysis, most CMV-associated TCR beta chains were found to appear HLA-restricted, with HLA associations seemingly driven largely by CMV exposure. An association between a missense DCLRE1C variant and V-gene and J-gene trimming of TCR beta chains was found in a later genetic analysis and replicated in an independent cohort. Linkage disequilibrium might explain the correlated functional status among segregating V segments, but an unknown experimental factor could not be ruled out. A later analysis found that TCR association rates varied across HLA loci, with DRB1 alleles showing the most associated TCRs and HLA-C alleles the fewest. Compared with equally common non-associated chains, HLA-associated TCR beta chains in a later analysis were more clonally expanded and had lower generation probabilities. The study listed around 160 TCR beta chains as associated with cytomegalovirus. A cluster of highly shared sequence variants was judged likely to be a technical artifact of the sequencing pipeline. In this cohort, only TCR beta chains were sequenced, and detectable features were limited by the absence of alpha or paired-chain data. The classifier was reported to diagnose cytomegalovirus status with high specificity and sensitivity in both the original cohort and the validation cohort. Most TCR sequences were seen in very few donors, while some public TCRs were found in many individuals. Because counts were too low, seventeen rarely observed V segments, including chromosome 9 orphons, were excluded from the earlier analysis of about 500 of the donors. In an earlier analysis of about 600 of the donors, most TCR beta V segments appeared in productive rearrangements about 87% or about 30% of the time, broadly matching IMGT annotations. Immune exposure information for the cohort was limited to CMV serostatus. Specific HLA alleles were associated with 16,951 TCR beta sequences at a false discovery rate of 0.05 in a later analysis. Assigning TCR associations to individual alleles was difficult when HLA alleles, especially DR and DQ, strongly co-occurred. A further reported finding was that TCR beta sequences accurately predicted the HLA-A and HLA-B alleles for most subjects in the first cohort.

The protocol used for the library was the immunoSEQ multiplex PCR assay. The multiplex PCR relied on a mix of 60 forward primers for TCR Vbeta segments and 13 reverse primers for TCR Jbeta segments. The CDR3 region of rearranged TCR beta genes was amplified from genomic DNA by a multiplex PCR assay. The Illumina HiSeq System was used to sequence the amplified TCR beta libraries as 87-base-pair reads. The original pipeline was this. Across the 666 repertoires, a later analysis counted about 81 million unique TCR beta chains, about 10 million of which were shared by at least two donors. A nearest-neighbor algorithm error-corrected the raw reads and collapsed the reads into unique sequences, merging closely related sequences to remove PCR and sequencing errors. Alignment of CDR3 sequences to IMGT reference sequences was used to assign V, D and J gene segments. For a sequence to be retained, at least a six-nucleotide match to both a V gene segment and a J gene segment was required. Rearrangements were classified as productive when the CDR3 lacked stop codons and remained in frame with V and J, and all other rearrangements were classified as non-productive. CDR3 was defined by IMGT convention, running from the second conserved V-encoded cysteine to the conserved J-encoded phenylalanine. The earlier analysis of about 530 of the donors excluded any sequence lacking an unambiguous match to a single V gene segment. In an earlier analysis of a few hundred of the donors, V segments were called functional above 56.7% productive rearrangements and were called segregating when the between-donor standard deviation exceeded 5%. A statistical classification framework was built to diagnose cytomegalovirus status from the catalog of TCR beta chain sequences. In a later analysis, TCR nucleotide sequences were compared against IMGT/GENE-DB human TR gene sequences so that V and J genes could be assigned. In a later analysis, CDR3 sequences and most-parsimonious VDJ recombination scenarios were assigned using the TCRdist pipeline. In a later analysis, each TCR beta chain was defined by its CDR3 amino acid sequence together with its V-gene family, and reads without a unique V-gene family were excluded. A later analysis removed 550 to 700 highly shared, low-generation-probability nucleotide sequences to deal with suspected cross-contamination and a sequencing artifact. In a later analysis, a clonal expansion index for each public chain was calculated from normalized within-repertoire ranks of inferred template counts. In a later analysis, generation probabilities were computed with a VDJ recombination model fitted to out-of-frame rearrangements, and the resulting probabilities were checked against IGoR. In a later analysis, TCR-TCR, TCR-HLA and TCR-CMV co-occurrence was scored with hypergeometric tests, and a repertoire-size bias correction was applied to TCR pairs. False discovery rates were estimated in a later analysis by permuting HLA or CMV assignments 20 times. In a later analysis, co-occurring TCRs were grouped using DBSCAN, and TCRdist sequence similarity was added for clustering within HLA-allele-positive subsets. Repertoires with fewer than 30,000 or more than 120,000 public chains were left out of co-occurrence clustering, as were five repertoires with anomalous nucleotide sharing. TCRdb obtained this table from immuneACCESS and retained in-frame rearrangements with V and J assigned. These tables miss some clones; where compared with another copy, unresolved V genes account for less than half of the shortfall, and the remainder is unexplained. That table supplies the V and J calls and clone size; D and trimming were determined from the DNA. This sample comprises roughly 150,000 clones, less than 10% of them detected only once. 1.5% to 2% of the sample is taken by the ten largest.

The cohort comprised 666 healthy bone marrow donors. At the time of sampling, all cohort members were nominally healthy, though unrecorded immune exposures were likely present. The donor was CMV seronegative and belonged to the group of several hundred seronegative cohort members. A peripheral blood sample was provided by each donor, and peripheral blood mononuclear cells were used for TCR beta sequencing. The Qiagen DNeasy Blood Extraction Kit was used to extract genomic DNA from the blood cell samples. The rearranged segments are TRBV5-1 and TRBJ2-1; 12 nucleotides in the junction match TRBD2. Sequencing input: PBMCs. The clonotype originates from a male donor in good health and CMV-seronegative. The CDR3 in this case is CASSFPGASGRADNEQFF. The DNA sequence is given as TGCGCCAGCAGCTTCCCGGGGGCTAGCGGGAGGGCTGACAATGAGCAGTTCTTC.